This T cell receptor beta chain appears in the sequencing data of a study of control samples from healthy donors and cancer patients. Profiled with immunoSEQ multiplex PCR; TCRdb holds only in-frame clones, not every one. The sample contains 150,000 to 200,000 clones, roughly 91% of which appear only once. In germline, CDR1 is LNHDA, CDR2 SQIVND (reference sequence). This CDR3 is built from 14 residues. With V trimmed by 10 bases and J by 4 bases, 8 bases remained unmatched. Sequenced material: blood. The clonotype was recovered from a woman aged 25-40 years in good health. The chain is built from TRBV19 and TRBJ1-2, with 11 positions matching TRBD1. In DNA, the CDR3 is TGTGCCATCCGGACAGGGGGCGATTTCTATGGCTACACCTTC. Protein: CAIRTGGDFYGYTF.